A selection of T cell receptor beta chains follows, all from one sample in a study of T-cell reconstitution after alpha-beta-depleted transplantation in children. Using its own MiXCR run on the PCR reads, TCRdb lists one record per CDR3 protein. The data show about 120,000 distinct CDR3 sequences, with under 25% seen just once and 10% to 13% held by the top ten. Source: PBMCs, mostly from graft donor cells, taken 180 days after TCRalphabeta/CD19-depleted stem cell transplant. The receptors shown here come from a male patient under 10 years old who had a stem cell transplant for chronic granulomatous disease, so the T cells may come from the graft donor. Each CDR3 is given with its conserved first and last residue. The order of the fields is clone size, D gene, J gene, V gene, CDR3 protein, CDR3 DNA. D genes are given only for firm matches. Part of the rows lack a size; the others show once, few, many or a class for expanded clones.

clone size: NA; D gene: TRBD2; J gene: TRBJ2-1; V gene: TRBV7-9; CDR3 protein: CASSFARERRNEQFF; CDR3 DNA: TGTGCCAGCAGCTTCGCGCGGGAGAGGCGCAATGAGCAGTTCTTC
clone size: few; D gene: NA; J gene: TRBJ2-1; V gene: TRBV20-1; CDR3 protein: CSASLGLLNNEQFF; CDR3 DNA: TGCAGTGCTAGCCTCGGACTTTTAAACAATGAGCAGTTCTTC
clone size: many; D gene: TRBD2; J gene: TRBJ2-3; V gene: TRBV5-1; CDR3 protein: CASSLPTSGITDTQYF; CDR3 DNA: TGCGCCAGCAGCTTACCGACTAGCGGGATCACAGATACGCAGTATTTT
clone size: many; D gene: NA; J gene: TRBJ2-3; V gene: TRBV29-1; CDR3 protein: CSAGGTDTQYF; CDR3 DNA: TGCAGCGCAGGGGGCACAGATACGCAGTATTTT
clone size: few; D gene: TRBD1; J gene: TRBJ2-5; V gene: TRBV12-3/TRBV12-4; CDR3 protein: CASSFGTAETQYF; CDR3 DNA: TGTGCCAGCAGTTTCGGGACAGCGGAGACCCAGTACTTC
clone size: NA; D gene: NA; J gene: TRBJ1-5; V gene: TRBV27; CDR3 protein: CASREDRYSNQPQHF; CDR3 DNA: TGTGCCAGCAGAGAAGACAGATATAGCAATCAGCCCCAGCATTTT
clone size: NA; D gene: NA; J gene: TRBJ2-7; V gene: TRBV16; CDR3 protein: CASSQTGTSGEQYF; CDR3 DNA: TGTGCCAGCAGCCAAACAGGGACATCTGGCGAGCAGTACTTC
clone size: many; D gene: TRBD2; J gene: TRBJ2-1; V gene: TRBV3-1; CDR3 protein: CASSHNPGLADVNEQFF; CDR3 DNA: TGTGCCAGCAGCCATAACCCGGGACTAGCGGACGTAAATGAGCAGTTCTTC
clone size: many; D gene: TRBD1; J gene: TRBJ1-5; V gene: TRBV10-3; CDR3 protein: CATGQGQMSNQPQHF; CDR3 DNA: TGTGCCACCGGACAGGGCCAAATGAGCAATCAGCCCCAGCATTTT
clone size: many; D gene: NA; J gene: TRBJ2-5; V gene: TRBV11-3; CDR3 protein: CASSLGQETQYF; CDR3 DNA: TGTGCCAGCAGCTTAGGACAAGAGACCCAGTACTTC
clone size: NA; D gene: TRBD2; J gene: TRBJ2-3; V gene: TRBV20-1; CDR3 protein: CSARAGAKTDTQYF; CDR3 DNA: TGCAGTGCCAGAGCGGGGGCAAAGACAGATACGCAGTATTTT
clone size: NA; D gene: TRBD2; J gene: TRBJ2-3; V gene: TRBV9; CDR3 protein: CASSVGGGTSGGYTDTQYF; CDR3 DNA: TGTGCCAGCAGCGTAGGTGGAGGGACTAGCGGGGGGTACACAGATACGCAGTATTTT
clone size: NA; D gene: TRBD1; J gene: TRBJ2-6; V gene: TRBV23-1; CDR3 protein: CASSQPQGASSGANVLTF; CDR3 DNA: TGCGCCAGCAGTCAACCCCAGGGGGCAAGCTCTGGGGCCAACGTCCTGACTTTC
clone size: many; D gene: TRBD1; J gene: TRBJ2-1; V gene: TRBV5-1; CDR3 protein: CASSLAGLTGTGAYNEQFF; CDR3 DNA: TGCGCCAGCAGCTTGGCTGGCCTAACCGGGACAGGGGCCTACAATGAGCAGTTCTTC
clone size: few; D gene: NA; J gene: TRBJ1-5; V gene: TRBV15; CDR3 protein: CATSLGSQPQHF; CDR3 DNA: TGTGCCACCAGTCTCGGGAGTCAGCCCCAGCATTTT
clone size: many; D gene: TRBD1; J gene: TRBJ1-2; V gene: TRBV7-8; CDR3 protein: CASSLVPLQGAYYGYTF; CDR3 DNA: TGTGCCAGCAGCTTAGTCCCTCTTCAGGGGGCATACTATGGCTACACCTTC
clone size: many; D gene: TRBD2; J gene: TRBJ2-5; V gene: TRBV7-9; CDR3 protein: CASSRGLAGAQETQYF; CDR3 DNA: TGTGCCAGCAGCCGAGGACTAGCGGGGGCTCAAGAGACCCAGTACTTC
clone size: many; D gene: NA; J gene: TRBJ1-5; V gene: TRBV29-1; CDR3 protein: CSASEANQPQHF; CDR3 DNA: TGCAGCGCTTCAGAAGCAAATCAGCCCCAGCATTTT
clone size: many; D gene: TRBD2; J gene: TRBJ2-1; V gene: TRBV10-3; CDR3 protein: CAIRLSLLAGTYNEQFF; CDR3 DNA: TGTGCCATCAGGCTTAGCCTCCTAGCGGGTACATACAATGAGCAGTTCTTC
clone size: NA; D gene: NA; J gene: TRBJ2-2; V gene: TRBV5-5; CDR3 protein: CASSPTGELFF; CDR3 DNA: TGTGCCAGCAGCCCCACCGGGGAGCTGTTTTTT
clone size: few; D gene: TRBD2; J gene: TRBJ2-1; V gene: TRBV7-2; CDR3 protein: CASTLSRLAGNEQFF; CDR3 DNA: TGTGCCAGCACCCTCAGTCGGCTAGCGGGCAATGAGCAGTTCTTC
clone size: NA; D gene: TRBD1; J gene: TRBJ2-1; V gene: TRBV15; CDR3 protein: CATSTGQGNYNEQFF; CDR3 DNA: TGTGCCACCAGCACAGGACAGGGAAACTACAATGAGCAGTTCTTC
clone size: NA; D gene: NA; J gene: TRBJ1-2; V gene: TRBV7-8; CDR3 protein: CASSLRGGGGYTF; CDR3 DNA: TGTGCCAGCAGCCTAAGAGGGGGTGGTGGCTACACCTTC
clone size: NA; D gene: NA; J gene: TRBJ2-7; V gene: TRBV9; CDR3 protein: CASSVGQGDEQYF; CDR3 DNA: TGTGCCAGCAGCGTAGGTCAAGGAGACGAGCAGTACTTC
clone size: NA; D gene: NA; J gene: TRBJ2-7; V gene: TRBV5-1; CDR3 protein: CASSLELGDYEQYF; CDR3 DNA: TGCGCCAGCAGCTTGGAATTAGGGGACTACGAGCAGTACTTC
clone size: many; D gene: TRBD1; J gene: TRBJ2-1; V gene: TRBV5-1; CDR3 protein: CASSLGQGYNEQFF; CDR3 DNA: TGCGCCAGCAGCTTGGGACAGGGGTACAATGAGCAGTTCTTC